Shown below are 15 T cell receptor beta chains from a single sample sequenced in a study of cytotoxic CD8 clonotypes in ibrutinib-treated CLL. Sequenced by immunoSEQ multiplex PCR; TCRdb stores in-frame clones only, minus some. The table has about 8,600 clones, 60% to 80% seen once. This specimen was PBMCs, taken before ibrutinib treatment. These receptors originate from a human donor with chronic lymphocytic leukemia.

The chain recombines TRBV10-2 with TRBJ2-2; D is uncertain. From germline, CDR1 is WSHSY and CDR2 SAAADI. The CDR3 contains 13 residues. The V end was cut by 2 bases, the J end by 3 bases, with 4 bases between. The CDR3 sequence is CASSETYTGELFF. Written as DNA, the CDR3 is TGCGCCAGCAGTGAGACCTACACCGGGGAGCTGTTTTTT.

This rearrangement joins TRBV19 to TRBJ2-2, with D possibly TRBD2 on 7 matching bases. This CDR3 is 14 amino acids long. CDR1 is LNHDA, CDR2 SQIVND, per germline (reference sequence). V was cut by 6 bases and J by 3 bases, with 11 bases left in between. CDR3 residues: CASSPGGHTGELFF. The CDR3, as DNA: TGTGCCAGTAGCCCCGGGGGGCACACCGGGGAGCTGTTTTTT.

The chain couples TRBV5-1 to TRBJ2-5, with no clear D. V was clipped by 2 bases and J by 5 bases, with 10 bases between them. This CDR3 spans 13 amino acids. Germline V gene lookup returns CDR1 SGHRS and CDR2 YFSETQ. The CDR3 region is CASSLSSLETQYF. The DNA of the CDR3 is TGCGCCAGCAGCTTAAGTAGCTTGGAGACCCAGTACTTC.

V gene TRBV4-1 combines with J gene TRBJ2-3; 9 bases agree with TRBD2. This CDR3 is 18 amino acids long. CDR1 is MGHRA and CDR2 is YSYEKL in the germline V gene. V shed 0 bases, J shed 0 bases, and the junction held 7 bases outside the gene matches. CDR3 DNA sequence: TGCGCCAGCAGCCAAGAGAGACTAGCGGTTGGTAGCACAGATACGCAGTATTTT. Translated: CASSQERLAVGSTDTQYF.

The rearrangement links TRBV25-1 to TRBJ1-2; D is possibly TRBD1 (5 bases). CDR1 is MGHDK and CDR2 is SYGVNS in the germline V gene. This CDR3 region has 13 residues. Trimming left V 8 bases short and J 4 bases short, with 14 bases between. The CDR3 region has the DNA TGTGCCAGCGGGGGGAGGGACGGCTATGGCTACACCTTC. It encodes CASGGRDGYGYTF.

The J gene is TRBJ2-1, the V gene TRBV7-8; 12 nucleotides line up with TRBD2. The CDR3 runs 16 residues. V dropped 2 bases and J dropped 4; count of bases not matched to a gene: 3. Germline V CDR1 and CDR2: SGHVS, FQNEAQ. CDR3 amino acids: CASSLMTSGSYNEQFF. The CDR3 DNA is TGTGCCAGCAGCTTAATGACTAGCGGGAGTTACAATGAGCAGTTCTTC.

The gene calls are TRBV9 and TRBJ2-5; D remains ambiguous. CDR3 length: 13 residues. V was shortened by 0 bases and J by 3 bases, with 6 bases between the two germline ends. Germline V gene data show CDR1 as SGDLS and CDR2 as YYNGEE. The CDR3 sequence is CASSVGVEETQYF. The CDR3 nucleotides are TGTGCCAGCAGCGTAGGGGTCGAAGAGACCCAGTACTTC.

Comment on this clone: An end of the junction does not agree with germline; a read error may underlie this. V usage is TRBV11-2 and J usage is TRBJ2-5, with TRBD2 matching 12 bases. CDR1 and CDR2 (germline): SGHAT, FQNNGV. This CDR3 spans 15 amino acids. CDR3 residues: CTSSPGTSGLQTQYF. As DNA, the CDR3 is TGTACCAGCAGCCCCGGGACTAGCGGGTTGCAGACCCAGTACTTC. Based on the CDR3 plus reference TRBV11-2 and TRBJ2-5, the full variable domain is EAGVAQSPRYKIIEKRQSVAFWCNPISGHATLYWYQQILGQGPKLLIQFQNNGVVDDSQLPKDRFSAERLKGVDSTLKIQPAKLEDSAVYLCTSSPGTSGLQTQYFGPGTRLLVL.

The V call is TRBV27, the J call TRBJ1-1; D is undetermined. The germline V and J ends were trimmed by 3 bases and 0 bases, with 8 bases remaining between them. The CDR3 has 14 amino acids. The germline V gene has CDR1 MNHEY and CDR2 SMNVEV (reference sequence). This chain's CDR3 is CASSLRVLNTEAFF. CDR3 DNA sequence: TGTGCCAGCAGTTTGCGGGTGCTGAACACTGAAGCTTTCTTT.

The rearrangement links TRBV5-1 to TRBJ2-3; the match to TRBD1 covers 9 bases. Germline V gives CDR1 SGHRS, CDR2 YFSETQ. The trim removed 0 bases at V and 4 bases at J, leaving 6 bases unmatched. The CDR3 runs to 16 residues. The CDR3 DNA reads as TGCGCCAGCAGCTTGGCAGGACAGGGGTTTCCAGATACGCAGTATTTT. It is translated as CASSLAGQGFPDTQYF.

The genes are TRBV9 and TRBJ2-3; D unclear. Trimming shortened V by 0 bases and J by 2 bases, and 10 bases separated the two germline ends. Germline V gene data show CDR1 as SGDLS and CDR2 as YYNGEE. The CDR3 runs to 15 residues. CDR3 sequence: CASSVAAVSTDTQYF. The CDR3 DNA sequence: TGTGCCAGCAGCGTAGCTGCGGTCTCCACAGATACGCAGTATTTT.

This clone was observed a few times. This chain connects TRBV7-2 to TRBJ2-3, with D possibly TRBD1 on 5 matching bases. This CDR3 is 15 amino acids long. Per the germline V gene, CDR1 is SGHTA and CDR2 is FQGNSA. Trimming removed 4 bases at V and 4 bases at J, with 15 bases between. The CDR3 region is CASSSLTAGSDTQYF. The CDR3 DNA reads TGTGCCAGCAGCTCCCTAACGGCAGGGTCAGATACGCAGTATTTT.

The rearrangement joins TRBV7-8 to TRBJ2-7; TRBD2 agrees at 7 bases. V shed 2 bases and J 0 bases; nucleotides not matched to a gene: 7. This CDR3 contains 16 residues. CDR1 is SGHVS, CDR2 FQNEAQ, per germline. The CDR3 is CASSLSGTPLSYEQYF. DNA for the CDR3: TGTGCCAGCAGCTTAAGCGGGACCCCTCTCTCCTACGAGCAGTACTTC.

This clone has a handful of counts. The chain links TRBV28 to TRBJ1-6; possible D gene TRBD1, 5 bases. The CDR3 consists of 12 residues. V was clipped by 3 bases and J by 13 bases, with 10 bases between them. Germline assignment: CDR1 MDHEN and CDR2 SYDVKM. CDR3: CASSLLRGPLHF. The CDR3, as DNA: TGTGCCAGCAGTTTGCTTCGGGGGCCCCTCCACTTT.

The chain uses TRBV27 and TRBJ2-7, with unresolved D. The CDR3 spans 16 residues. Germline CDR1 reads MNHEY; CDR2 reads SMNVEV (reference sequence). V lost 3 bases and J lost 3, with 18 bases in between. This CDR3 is CASSLNFPISFYEQYF. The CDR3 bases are TGTGCCAGCAGTTTGAATTTTCCCATTTCCTTCTACGAGCAGTACTTC.